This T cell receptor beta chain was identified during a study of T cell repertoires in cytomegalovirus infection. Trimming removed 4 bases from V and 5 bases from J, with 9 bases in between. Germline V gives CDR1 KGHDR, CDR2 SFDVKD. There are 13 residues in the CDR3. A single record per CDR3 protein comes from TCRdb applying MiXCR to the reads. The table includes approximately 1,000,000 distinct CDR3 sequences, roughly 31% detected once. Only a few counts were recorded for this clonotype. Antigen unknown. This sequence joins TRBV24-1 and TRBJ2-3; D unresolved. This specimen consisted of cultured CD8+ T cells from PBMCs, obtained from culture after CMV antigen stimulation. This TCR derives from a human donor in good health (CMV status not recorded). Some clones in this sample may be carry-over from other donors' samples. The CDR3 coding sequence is TGTGCCACCAGTGACCTCATAGGAGATACGCAGTATTTT. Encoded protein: CATSDLIGDTQYF.